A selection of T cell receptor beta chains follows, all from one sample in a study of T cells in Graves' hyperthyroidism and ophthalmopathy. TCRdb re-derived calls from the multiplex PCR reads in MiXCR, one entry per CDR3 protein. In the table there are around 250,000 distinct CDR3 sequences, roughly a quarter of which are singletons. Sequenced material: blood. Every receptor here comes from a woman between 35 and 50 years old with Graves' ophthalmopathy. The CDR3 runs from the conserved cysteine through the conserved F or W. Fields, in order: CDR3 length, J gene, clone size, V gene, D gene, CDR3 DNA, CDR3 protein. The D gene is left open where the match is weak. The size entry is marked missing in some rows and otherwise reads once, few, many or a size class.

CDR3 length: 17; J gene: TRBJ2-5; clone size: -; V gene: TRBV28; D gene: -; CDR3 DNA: TGTGCCAGCAGTTACTCGACGCACGGTAGCGGCCAAGAGACCCAGTACTTC; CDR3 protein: CASSYSTHGSGQETQYF
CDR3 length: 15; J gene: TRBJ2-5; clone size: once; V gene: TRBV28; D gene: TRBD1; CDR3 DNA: TGTGCCAGCAGTAATCCGGGACAGGGGATAGAGACCCAGTACTTC; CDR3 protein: CASSNPGQGIETQYF
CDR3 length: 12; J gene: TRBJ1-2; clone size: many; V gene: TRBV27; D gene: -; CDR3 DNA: TGTGCCACACTGACGCCACCACATGGCTACACCTTC; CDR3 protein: CATLTPPHGYTF
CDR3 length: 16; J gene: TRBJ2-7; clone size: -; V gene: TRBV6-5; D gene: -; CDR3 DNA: TGTGCCAGCAGTTCTCCCCTGGTAGGGATAAGCTACGAGCAGTACTTC; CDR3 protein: CASSSPLVGISYEQYF
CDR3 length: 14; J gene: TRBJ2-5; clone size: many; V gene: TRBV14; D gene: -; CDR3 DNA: TGTGCCAGCAGCCACGACAGTCTCCAAGAGACCCAGTACTTC; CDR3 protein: CASSHDSLQETQYF
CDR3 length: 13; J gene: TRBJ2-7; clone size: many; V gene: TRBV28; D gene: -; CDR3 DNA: TGTGCCAGCAGTTTTGCCGGCGTGGGCGAGCAGTACTTC; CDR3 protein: CASSFAGVGEQYF
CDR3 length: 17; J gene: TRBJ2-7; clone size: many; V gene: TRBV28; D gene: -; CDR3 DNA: TGTGCCAGCAGTCCCAATGGACAGAGGGACCTGCTACGACGACAGTACTTC; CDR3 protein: CASSPNGQRDLLRRQYF
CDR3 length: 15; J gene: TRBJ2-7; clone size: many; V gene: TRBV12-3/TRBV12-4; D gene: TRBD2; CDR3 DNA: TGTGCCAGCAGTTCTTCTAGCGGGAGAAGCTACGAGCAGTACTTC; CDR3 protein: CASSSSSGRSYEQYF
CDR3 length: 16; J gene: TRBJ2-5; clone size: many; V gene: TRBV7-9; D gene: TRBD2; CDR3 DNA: TGTGCCAGCAGCCCCACTAGCGGGAGGGCCTGGGAGACCCAGTACTTC; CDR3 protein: CASSPTSGRAWETQYF
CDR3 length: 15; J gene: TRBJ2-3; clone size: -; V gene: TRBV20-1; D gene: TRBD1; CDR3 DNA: TGCAGTGCCACCGGGGGGACAGGGGCCACAGATACGCAGTATTTT; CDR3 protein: CSATGGTGATDTQYF
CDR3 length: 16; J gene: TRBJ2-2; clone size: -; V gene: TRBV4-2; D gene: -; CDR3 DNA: TGTGCCAGCAGCCAAGACCGCGGGCTACCGTCCGGGGAGCTGTTTTTT; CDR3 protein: CASSQDRGLPSGELFF
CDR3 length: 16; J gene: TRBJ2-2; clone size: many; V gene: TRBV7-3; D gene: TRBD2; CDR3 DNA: TGTGCCAGCAGCTTATATCCTAGCGGAAACACCGGGGAGCTGTTTTTT; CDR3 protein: CASSLYPSGNTGELFF
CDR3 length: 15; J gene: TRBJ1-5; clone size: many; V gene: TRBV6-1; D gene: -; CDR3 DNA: TGTGCCAGCCCCCCGGGGTCGCAGGGAGGTCAGCCCCAGCATTTT; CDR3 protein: CASPPGSQGGQPQHF
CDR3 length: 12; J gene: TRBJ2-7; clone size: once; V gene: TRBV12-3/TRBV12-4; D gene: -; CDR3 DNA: TGTGCCAGCAGTTTCGGTGGCGTCGAGCAGTACTTC; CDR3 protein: CASSFGGVEQYF
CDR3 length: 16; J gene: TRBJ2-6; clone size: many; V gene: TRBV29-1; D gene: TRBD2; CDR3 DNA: TGCAGCGTTGAGGGGGCGGGAGGCTCTGGGGCCAACGTCCTGACTTTC; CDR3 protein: CSVEGAGGSGANVLTF
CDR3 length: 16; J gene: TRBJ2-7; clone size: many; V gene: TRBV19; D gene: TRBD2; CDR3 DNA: TGTGCCAGTAGTTCACTGGGACTAGCGGGATCAACCGAGCAGTACTTC; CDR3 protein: CASSSLGLAGSTEQYF
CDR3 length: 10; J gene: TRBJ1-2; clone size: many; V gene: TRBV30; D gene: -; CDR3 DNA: TGTGCCTGGAGACGGTATGGCTACACCTTC; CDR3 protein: CAWRRYGYTF
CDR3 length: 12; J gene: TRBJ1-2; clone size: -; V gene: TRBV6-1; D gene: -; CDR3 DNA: TGTGCCAGCAGTGAAGGATTTATCGGCTACACCTTC; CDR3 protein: CASSEGFIGYTF
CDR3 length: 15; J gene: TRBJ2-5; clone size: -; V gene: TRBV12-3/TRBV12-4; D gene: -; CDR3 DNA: TGTGCCAGCAGCAATGAGGGCCTAAGTGGAGAGACCCAGTACTTC; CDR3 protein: CASSNEGLSGETQYF
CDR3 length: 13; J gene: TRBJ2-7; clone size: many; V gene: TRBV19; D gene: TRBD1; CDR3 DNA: TGTGCCAGTAAAACAGGGGACTCCTACGAGCAGTACTTC; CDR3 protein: CASKTGDSYEQYF
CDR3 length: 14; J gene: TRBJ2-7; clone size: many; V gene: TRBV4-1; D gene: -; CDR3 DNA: TGCGCCAGCAGCCCAGAGGCAGGGGTCTACGAGCAGTACTTC; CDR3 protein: CASSPEAGVYEQYF
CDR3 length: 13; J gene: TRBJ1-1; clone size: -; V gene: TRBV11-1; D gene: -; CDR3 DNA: TGTGCCAGCAGCGTACAGGGTGGGTCTGAAGCTTTCTTT; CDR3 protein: CASSVQGGSEAFF
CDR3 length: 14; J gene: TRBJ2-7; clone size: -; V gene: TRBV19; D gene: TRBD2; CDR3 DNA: TGTGCCACCTCCCGGGGAGGGACCTCCTACGAGCAGTACTTC; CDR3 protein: CATSRGGTSYEQYF
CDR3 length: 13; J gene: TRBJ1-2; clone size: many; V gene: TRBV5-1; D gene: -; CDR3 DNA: TGCGCCAGCAGCTTCGGACAGAACTATGGCTACACCTTC; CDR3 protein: CASSFGQNYGYTF
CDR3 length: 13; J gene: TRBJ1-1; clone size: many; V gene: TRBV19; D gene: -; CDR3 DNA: TGTGCCAGTAGTATAGGGGTATACACTGAAGCTTTCTTT; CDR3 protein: CASSIGVYTEAFF
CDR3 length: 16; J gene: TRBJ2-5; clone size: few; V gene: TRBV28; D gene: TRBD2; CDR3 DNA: TGTGCCAGCAGTTTGCGGCTAGCGGGGGGGCTAGAGACCCAGTACTTC; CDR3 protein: CASSLRLAGGLETQYF
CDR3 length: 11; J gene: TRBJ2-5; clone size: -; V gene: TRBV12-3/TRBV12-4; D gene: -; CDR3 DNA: TGTGCCAGCGCCACTCTGGAGACCCAGTACTTC; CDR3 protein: CASATLETQYF
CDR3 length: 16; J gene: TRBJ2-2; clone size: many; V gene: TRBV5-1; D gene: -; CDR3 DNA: TGCGCCAGCAGCCCAAATTTTGGGACAAACACCGGGGAGCTGTTTTTT; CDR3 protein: CASSPNFGTNTGELFF
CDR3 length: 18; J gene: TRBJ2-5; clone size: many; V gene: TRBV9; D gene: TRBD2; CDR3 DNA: TGTGCCAGCAGCGTGGGACTAGCGGGAGCCCTGTACCAAGAGACCCAGTACTTC; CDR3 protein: CASSVGLAGALYQETQYF
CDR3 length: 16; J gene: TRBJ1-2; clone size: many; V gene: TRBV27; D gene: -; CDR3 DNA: TGTGCCAGCAGTCCCATGGGACAATTTAAGGGAGATGGCTACACCTTC; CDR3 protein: CASSPMGQFKGDGYTF
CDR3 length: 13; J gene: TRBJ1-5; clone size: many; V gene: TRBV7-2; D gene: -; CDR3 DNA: TGTGCCAGCAGCCCAGAGAGGATTCAGCCCCAGCATTTT; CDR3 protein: CASSPERIQPQHF
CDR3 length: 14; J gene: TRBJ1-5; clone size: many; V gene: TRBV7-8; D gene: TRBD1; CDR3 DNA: TGTGCCAGCAGCCCAGGGACAGTTAATCAGCCCCAGCATTTT; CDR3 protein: CASSPGTVNQPQHF
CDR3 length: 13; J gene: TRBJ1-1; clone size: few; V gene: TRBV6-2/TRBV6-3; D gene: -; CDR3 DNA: TGTGCCAGCAGAAGTGGGCGGTGGGGAGCGGCTTTCTTT; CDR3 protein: CASRSGRWGAAFF
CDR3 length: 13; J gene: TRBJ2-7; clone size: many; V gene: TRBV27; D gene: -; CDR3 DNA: TGTGCCAGCAGTTTTTTCCAGGGTTACGAGCAGTACTTC; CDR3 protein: CASSFFQGYEQYF
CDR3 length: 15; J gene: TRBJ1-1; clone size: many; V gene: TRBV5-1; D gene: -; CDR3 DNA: TGCGCCAGCAGCTTGGAAGGAGGGGCGGTCACTGAAGCTTTCTTT; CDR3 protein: CASSLEGGAVTEAFF
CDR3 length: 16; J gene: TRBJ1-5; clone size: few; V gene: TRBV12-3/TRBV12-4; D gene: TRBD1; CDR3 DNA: TGTGCCAGCAGCTCCGGTACCGGGACAGCCGCAAAGCCCCAGCATTTT; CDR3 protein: CASSSGTGTAAKPQHF
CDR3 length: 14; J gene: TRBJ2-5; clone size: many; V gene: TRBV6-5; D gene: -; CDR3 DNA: TGTGCCAGCAGCCTGGGGGACATCCAAGAGACCCAGTACTTC; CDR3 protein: CASSLGDIQETQYF
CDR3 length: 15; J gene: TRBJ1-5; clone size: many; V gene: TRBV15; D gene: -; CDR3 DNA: TGTGCCACCAGCAGAGACGGGACGGAAGCATTCCCCCAGCATTTT; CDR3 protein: CATSRDGTEAFPQHF
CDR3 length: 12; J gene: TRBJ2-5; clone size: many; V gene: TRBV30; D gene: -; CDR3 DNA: TGTGCCTGGAAGGAGGGGGAAGAGACCCAGTACTTC; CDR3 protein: CAWKEGEETQYF
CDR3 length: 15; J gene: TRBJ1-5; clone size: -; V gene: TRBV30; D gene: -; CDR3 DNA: TGTGCCTGGAGTGTCGGTTCAAGAGTCAATCAGCCCCAGCATTTT; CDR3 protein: CAWSVGSRVNQPQHF
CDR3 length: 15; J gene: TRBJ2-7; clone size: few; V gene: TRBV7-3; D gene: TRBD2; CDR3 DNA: TGTGCCAGCAGCTTAGCGGGAGGCCAAGCCTACGAGCAGTACTTC; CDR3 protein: CASSLAGGQAYEQYF
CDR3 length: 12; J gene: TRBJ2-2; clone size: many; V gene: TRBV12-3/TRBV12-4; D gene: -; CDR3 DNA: TGTGCCAGCAGCGAGAGTACCGGGGAGCTGTTTTTT; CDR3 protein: CASSESTGELFF
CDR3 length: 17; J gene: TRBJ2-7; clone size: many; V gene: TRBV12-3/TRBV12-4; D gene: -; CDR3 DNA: TGTGCCAGCAGTTTCTCGGCTCCTTTAGGATTTTATGACGAGCAGTACTTC; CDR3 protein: CASSFSAPLGFYDEQYF
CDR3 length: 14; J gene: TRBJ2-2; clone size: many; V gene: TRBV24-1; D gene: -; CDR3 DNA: TGTGCCACCAGTGGACGGACGAACACCGGGGAGCTGTTTTTT; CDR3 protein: CATSGRTNTGELFF
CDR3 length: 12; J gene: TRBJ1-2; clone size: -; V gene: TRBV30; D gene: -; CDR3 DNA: TGTGCCTGGACGGGGGAGGGGAATGGCTACACCTTC; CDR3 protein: CAWTGEGNGYTF
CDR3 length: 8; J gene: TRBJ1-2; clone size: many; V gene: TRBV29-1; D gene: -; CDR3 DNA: TGCAGCATCGGTGGCTACACCTTC; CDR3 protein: CSIGGYTF
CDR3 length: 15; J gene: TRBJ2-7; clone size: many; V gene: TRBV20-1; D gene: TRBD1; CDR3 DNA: TGCAGTGCAGAGCCGGGACAGGGGTCTTACTACGAGCAGTACTTC; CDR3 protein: CSAEPGQGSYYEQYF
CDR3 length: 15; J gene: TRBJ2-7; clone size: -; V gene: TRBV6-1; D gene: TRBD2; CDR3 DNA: TGTGCCAGCGGACTACTAGCGGGGATCTCCTACGAGCAGTACTTC; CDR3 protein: CASGLLAGISYEQYF
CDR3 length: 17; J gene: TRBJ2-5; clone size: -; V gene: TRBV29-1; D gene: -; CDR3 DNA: TGCAGCGTTGAAGGCGGTACGGGCAGGGGCCACCAAGAGACCCAGTACTTC; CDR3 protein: CSVEGGTGRGHQETQYF
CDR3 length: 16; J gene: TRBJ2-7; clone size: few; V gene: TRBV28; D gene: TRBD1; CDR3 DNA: TGTGCCAGCAGCCTATACCCTGGACAGGGGGACTACGAGCAGTACTTC; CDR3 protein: CASSLYPGQGDYEQYF
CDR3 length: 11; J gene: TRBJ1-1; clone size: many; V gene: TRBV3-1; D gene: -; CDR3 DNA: TGTGCCAGCAGCGGACACACTGAAGCTTTCTTT; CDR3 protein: CASSGHTEAFF
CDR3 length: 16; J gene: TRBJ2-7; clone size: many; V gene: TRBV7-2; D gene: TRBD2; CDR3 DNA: TGTGCCAGCAGCTTAGGGGCGAACGGGAGGCAAGACGAGCAGTACTTC; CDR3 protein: CASSLGANGRQDEQYF
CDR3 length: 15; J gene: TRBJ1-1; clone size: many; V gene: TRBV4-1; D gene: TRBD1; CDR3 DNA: TGCGCCAGCAGCCAACCAGGGGGATTGAACACTGAAGCTTTCTTT; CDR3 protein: CASSQPGGLNTEAFF
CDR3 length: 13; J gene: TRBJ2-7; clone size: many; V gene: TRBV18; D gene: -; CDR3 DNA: TGTGCCAGCTCACCAAGCCAGGGTTACGAGCAGTACTTC; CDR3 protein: CASSPSQGYEQYF